The T cell receptor (beta chain) described here comes from a study of Ad26.COV2.S vaccination and SARS-CoV-2 variants. Across the study: Intramuscular Ad26.COV2.S at 5x10^10 or 1x10^11 viral particles.

Study results and limitations: TCR breadth and depth estimates may have understated total T cell responses.

Comment on this clone: What it binds is unknown.

Sequencing used immunoSEQ multiplex PCR; TCRdb keeps in-frame clones, though not all of them. The table includes fewer than 900,000 clones, approximately 88% detected once. Treatment defined: 19 received Ad26.COV2.S at low or high dose, single or two shots; 5 received placebo; per-sample allocation not given. Following the first vaccine or placebo injection, samples were taken on day 63. Wuhan-strain spike was delivered by a replication-incompetent Ad26 vector. In germline, CDR1 is LNHDA, CDR2 SQIVND (reference sequence). With 5 bases removed from V and 8 bases from J, the gap between germline ends came to 12 bases. The CDR3 has 13 residues.

The V and J genes are TRBV19 and TRBJ2-2, with D tentatively TRBD1 (6 bases). The material sequenced was peripheral blood, taken in a trial of Ad26.COV2.S vaccine versus placebo. This clonotype was sampled from a person between 18 and 59 years old who received the Ad26.COV2.S COVID-19 vaccine or a placebo. DNA for the CDR3: TGTGCCAGTAGTGTTACAGGGATGGGGGAGCTGTTTTTT. Translation: CASSVTGMGELFF.